One and the same sample provided the 26 T cell receptor beta chains below, sequenced in a study of cytomegalovirus exposure and HLA in healthy donors. Here immunoSEQ multiplex PCR was the method, and the copy in TCRdb shows in-frame clones only, minus some. Among some 150,000 clones listed, approximately 90% were seen once. The sequencing sample was made of PBMCs. Every receptor here comes from a man younger than 30 in good health and CMV-seronegative.

The CDR3, as DNA: TGTGCCAGCAGTGAAGCCGCAGGGTCTTATGGCTACACCTTC. It is translated as CASSEAAGSYGYTF. The chain links TRBV6-1 to TRBJ1-2; D might be TRBD1 (5 bases). Trimming took 0 bases from V and 5 from J, leaving 10 bases between them. Germline loops: CDR1 MNHNS, CDR2 SASEGT. The CDR3 has 14 amino acids.

The chain couples TRBV2 to TRBJ1-4; D is unresolved. This CDR3 spans 14 amino acids. Germline lookup yields CDR1 SNHLY and CDR2 FYNNEI. V shed 8 bases and J shed 3 bases, with 13 bases lying between them. Written as DNA, the CDR3 is TGTGCCAGCCAGTTGGGAGGGCCTAATGAAAAACTGTTTTTT. Encoded protein: CASQLGGPNEKLFF.

This chain joins TRBV7-2 and TRBJ1-5; TRBD1 is a possible D gene (5 bases). This CDR3 contains 14 residues. CDR1 and CDR2 (germline): SGHTA, FQGNSA. V lost 4 bases and J lost 0, with 7 bases in between. CDR3 in DNA: TGTGCCAGCAGCTCAGGGTATAGCAATCAGCCCCAGCATTTT. It encodes CASSSGYSNQPQHF.

V gene TRBV10-1 combines with J gene TRBJ1-2; a weak D match, TRBD1 (6 bases). The germline V gene has CDR1 WNHNN and CDR2 SYGVQD (reference sequence). The length of the CDR3 is 14 residues. Deletions cut 7 bases from V and 6 bases from J, with 18 bases between. CDR3 sequence: CASIIHREKDGYTF. Written as DNA, the CDR3 is TGCGCCAGCATAATTCACAGGGAGAAGGATGGCTACACCTTC.

The rearrangement joins TRBV27 to TRBJ2-7; possible D gene TRBD2, 7 bases. The CDR3 sequence is 13 residues long. V shed 8 bases and J shed 3 bases, with 14 bases lying between them. Germline lookup yields CDR1 MNHEY and CDR2 SMNVEV (reference sequence). CDR3 sequence reads: CASSLRGGYEQYV. CDR3 in DNA: TGTGCCAGCTCCCTTAGGGGGGGCTACGAGCAGTACGTC.

The chain joins TRBV6-4 to TRBJ1-3, with D hard to call. The CDR3 totals 16 residues. V gave up 2 bases and J gave up 0 bases, with 11 bases separating them. Germline values: CDR1 MRHNA, CDR2 SNTAGT. This CDR3 reads CASSDEVGSSGNTIYF. CDR3 bases: TGTGCCAGCAGTGACGAGGTAGGGAGCTCTGGAAACACCATATATTTT.

This chain uses TRBV5-4 with TRBJ2-7, with TRBD2 as a possible D gene (5 bases). The CDR3 consists of 13 residues. Germline V CDR1 and CDR2: SGHNT, YYREEE (reference sequence). V lost 4 bases, J lost 2 bases, and 10 bases lay in between. This chain's CDR3 is CASSTGITYEQYF. The CDR3 coding sequence is TGTGCCAGCAGCACCGGGATTACCTACGAGCAGTACTTC.

V usage is TRBV19 and J usage is TRBJ2-7; 9 bases match TRBD2. Trimming removed 3 bases from V and 3 bases from J; junction bases left unmatched: 6. CDR3 length equals 15 residues. In germline, CDR1 is LNHDA, CDR2 SQIVND (reference sequence). DNA of the CDR3: TGTGCCAGTAGTATTGCGGGGGGGGCCGACTACGAGCAGTACGTC. Its translation: CASSIAGGADYEQYV.

The DNA for the CDR3 is TGTGCCAGCAGCGCATCTACAGGGTTGGGTCAGCCCCAGCATTTT. Protein product: CASSASTGLGQPQHF. The J gene is TRBJ1-5, the V gene TRBV7-2, with D perhaps matching TRBD1 (6 bases). CDR1 is SGHTA and CDR2 is FQGNSA in the germline V gene. The V gene lost 5 bases and the J gene lost 6 bases, with 17 bases spanning the gap. The CDR3 length is 15 residues.

The chain recombines TRBV7-2 with TRBJ2-7; 8 nucleotides line up with TRBD2. The germline V gene encodes CDR1 SGHTA and CDR2 FQGNSA. The CDR3 runs to 15 residues. V was clipped by 6 bases and J by 5 bases; unmatched bases: 12. The DNA of the CDR3 is TGTGCCAGCAGTGGTGGGATAGCGGGAAGGGACGAGCAGTACTTC. Translating it yields CASSGGIAGRDEQYF.

The chain uses TRBV28 and TRBJ1-5; 10 nucleotides agree with TRBD1. CDR1 is MDHEN and CDR2 is SYDVKM in the germline V gene. The CDR3 has 17 amino acids. J lost 4 bases, V lost 4 bases, and 10 bases had no gene match. The CDR3: CASSSGTGALWNQPQHF. CDR3 coding DNA: TGTGCCAGCAGTTCCGGGACAGGGGCTTTATGGAATCAGCCCCAGCATTTT.

The chain carries TRBV30 and TRBJ1-5; 9 bases align to TRBD1. The junction had 8 bases not matched to a gene; V was cut back by 1 base and J by 7 bases. The germline V gene has CDR1 GTSNPN and CDR2 SVGIG (reference sequence). This CDR3 region has 15 residues. The CDR3: CAWSETTGGGQPQHF. CDR3 coding DNA: TGTGCCTGGAGTGAAACTACAGGGGGCGGCCAGCCCCAGCATTTT.

The V call is TRBV19, the J call TRBJ1-6, with D perhaps TRBD1 (6 bases). Germline CDR1 reads LNHDA; CDR2 reads SQIVND (reference sequence). CDR3 length: 16 amino acids. With 3 bases removed from V and 5 bases from J, the gap between germline ends came to 14 bases. The DNA for the CDR3 is TGTGCCAGTAGTATTGGAGGACAGTCCAATAATTCACCCCTCCACTTT. The encoded protein is CASSIGGQSNNSPLHF.

The chain uses TRBV19 and TRBJ1-1, with TRBD1 matching over 9 bases. Germline V lookup: CDR1 LNHDA, CDR2 SQIVND (reference sequence). The CDR3 length is 15 residues. The V gene end was trimmed by 7 bases and the J gene end by 5 bases; junction bases not matched to a gene: 11. The CDR3 DNA is TGTGCCAGTATCTGGACAGGGGCTACGAGAACTGAAGCTTTCTTT. Translation gives CASIWTGATRTEAFF.

In this sample, this clone turned up a few times. As DNA, the CDR3 is TGTGCCAGCACCCATTCCTTGGACAGCGAAGCTTTCTTT. This gives the protein CASTHSLDSEAFF. The chain has TRBV6-1 and TRBJ1-1, with a possible D match to TRBD1 (6 bases). This CDR3 comprises 13 residues. CDR1 and CDR2 (germline): MNHNS, SASEGT. V gave up 7 bases and J gave up 8 bases, with 17 bases separating them.

V is TRBV2 and J is TRBJ1-1, with a possible D match to TRBD1 (5 bases). CDR1 and CDR2 (germline): SNHLY, FYNNEI. The ends were cut back, 3 bases at V and 3 bases at J, with 8 bases in the middle. This CDR3 contains 13 residues. CDR3 loop: CASSDKGYTEAFF. Written as DNA, the CDR3 is TGTGCCAGCAGTGATAAGGGGTACACTGAAGCTTTCTTT.

The genes are TRBV4-1 and TRBJ2-3; 10 nucleotides line up with TRBD2. The junction had 4 bases not matched to a gene; V was cut back by 1 base and J by 3 bases. Per germline, CDR1 MGHRA and CDR2 YSYEKL. The CDR3 runs to 16 residues. CDR3 sequence reads: CASSQVAAGGTDTQYF. The CDR3 nucleotides read TGCGCCAGCAGCCAAGTCGCAGCGGGAGGGACAGATACGCAGTATTTT.

The chain is built from TRBV6-6 and TRBJ2-4; no firm D call. V lost 5 bases and J lost 9, with 20 bases in between. The CDR3 spans 15 residues. Germline CDR1 and CDR2: MNHNY and SVGAGI (reference sequence). The CDR3 here is CASSLSSDMNLIQYF. The DNA of the CDR3 is TGTGCCAGCAGTCTATCGTCCGACATGAACCTCATTCAGTACTTC.

This clone is a singleton in its sample. This chain joins TRBV6-1 and TRBJ2-3; D remains ambiguous. The germline V and J ends were trimmed by 1 base and 0 bases, with 8 bases remaining between them. Germline lookup yields CDR1 MNHNS and CDR2 SASEGT. This CDR3 has 15 amino acids. The CDR3 spells CASSEVYFSTDTQYF. The CDR3, as DNA: TGTGCCAGCAGTGAAGTATATTTCAGCACAGATACGCAGTATTTT.

The chain joins TRBV5-6 to TRBJ1-1; D ambiguous. This CDR3 is 13 amino acids long. Germline V lookup: CDR1 SGHDT, CDR2 YYEEEE. The germline V and J ends were trimmed by 4 bases and 11 bases, with 18 bases remaining between them. The CDR3, as DNA: TGTGCCAGCAGCCCCTCCGGAAGAGCGGACGCTTTCTTT. It translates to CASSPSGRADAFF.

This chain links TRBV4-1 with TRBJ2-1; TRBD1 aligns across 9 bases. This CDR3 is 14 amino acids long. Germline V gene lookup returns CDR1 MGHRA and CDR2 YSYEKL. The J segment lost 5 bases and the V segment lost 7 bases, leaving 6 bases of the junction unmatched. CDR3 protein: CASNLRDRDNEQFF. The CDR3, as DNA: TGCGCCAGCAACCTTCGGGACAGGGACAATGAGCAGTTCTTC.

This sequence joins TRBV27 and TRBJ2-6; D is unclear. CDR3 size: 18 residues. CDR1 and CDR2 (germline): MNHEY, SMNVEV (reference sequence). V shed 2 bases and J shed 0 bases, with 14 bases lying between them. CDR3 bases: TGTGCCAGCAGTTTACCTCGGCAGGAATCCTCTGGGGCCAACGTCCTGACTTTC. As protein: CASSLPRQESSGANVLTF. The full variable domain, rest sourced from reference TRBV27 and TRBJ2-6, is EAQVTQNPRYLITVTGKKLTVTCSQNMNHEYMSWYRQDPGLGLRQIYYSMNVEVTDKGDVPEGYKVSRKEKRNFPLILESPSPNQTSLYFCASSLPRQESSGANVLTFGAGSRLTVL.

This clone appeared a single time. This sequence joins TRBV7-9 and TRBJ2-7, with a tentative D call TRBD1 (7 bases). Per the germline V gene, CDR1 is SEHNR and CDR2 is FQNEAQ (reference sequence). The CDR3 is 15 residues long. The germline V and J ends were trimmed by 5 bases and 2 bases, with 16 bases remaining between them. The CDR3 DNA follows: TGTGCCAGCAGCACTACTCCAGGGGGGACCTACGAGCAGTACTTC. It encodes CASSTTPGGTYEQYF.

This clone has just one count. CDR3 bases: TGTGCCAGCGGAGTTGGACAGGAAGCTTTCTTT. It translates to CASGVGQEAFF. This chain connects TRBV27 to TRBJ1-1, with a possible D match to TRBD1 (6 bases). V was shortened by 8 bases and J by 8 bases, with 12 bases between the two germline ends. The CDR3 is 11 residues long. Germline CDR1 is MNHEY and CDR2 is SMNVEV (reference sequence).

The V and J genes are TRBV18 and TRBJ2-7; 7 positions match TRBD1. V lost 0 bases to trimming and J lost 6 bases; unmatched junction nucleotides: 5. The germline V gene has CDR1 KGHSH and CDR2 LQKENI. The CDR3 totals 14 residues. The DNA for the CDR3 is TGTGCCAGCTCACCACCGGGACAGCTTTCCGAGCAGTACGTC. This translates into CASSPPGQLSEQYV.

This sequence joins TRBV6-1 and TRBJ2-2; 7 bases match TRBD1. The CDR3 length is 15 residues. The V and J ends lost 6 bases and 5 bases, in that order; junction bases with no gene match: 9. In germline, CDR1 is MNHNS, CDR2 SASEGT. The CDR3 DNA reads TGTGCCAGCAGGGACAGACAGGGTTTTACCGGGGAGCTGTTTTTT. Translating gives CASRDRQGFTGELFF.